Shown below are 8 T cell receptor beta chains from a single sample sequenced in a study of cytomegalovirus exposure and HLA in healthy donors. Primers included in the PCR were 60 Vbeta and 13 Jbeta primers. TCRdb's table, derived via immunoSEQ multiplex PCR, lists solely in-frame clones and lacks some. The sample has 150,000 to 200,000 clones; about 85% are singletons. The sequenced sample consisted of PBMCs. These receptors were taken from a woman aged 45-60 years in good health and CMV-seronegative.

This clone appeared many times. The chain is built from TRBV10-3 and TRBJ1-2, with no clear D. Germline lookup yields CDR1 ENHRY and CDR2 SYGVKD. The CDR3 is made up of 14 amino acids. Trimming cost V 2 bases and J 4 bases, with 11 bases left between them. CDR3 protein: CAISEDFSTYGYTF. The CDR3, as DNA: TGTGCCATCAGTGAGGACTTCTCAACCTATGGCTACACCTTC.

This clone was detected only once. V and J are TRBV2 and TRBJ1-2; D possibly corresponds to TRBD1 (5 bases). The CDR3 loop spans 15 amino acids. The germline V gene has CDR1 SNHLY and CDR2 FYNNEI. The V end was cut by 6 bases, the J end by 4 bases, with 18 bases between. CDR3 protein: CASSPGRGLTYGYTF. CDR3 sequence (DNA): TGTGCCAGCAGCCCCGGGCGGGGGTTAACCTATGGCTACACCTTC.

The chain links TRBV11-2 to TRBJ1-2; TRBD1 aligns across 11 bases. Germline CDR1 and CDR2: SGHAT and FQNNGV. The CDR3 contains 14 residues. J gave up 3 bases and V 5 bases, and 2 bases lay outside the gene matches. CDR3 region: CASSRDRGDYGYTF. In DNA form, the CDR3 reads TGTGCCAGCAGCCGGGACAGGGGGGACTATGGCTACACCTTC.

The V and J genes are TRBV28 and TRBJ1-5; possibly TRBD1 for D (6 bases). Germline V CDR1 and CDR2: MDHEN, SYDVKM. This CDR3 has 16 amino acids. The ends were cut back, 4 bases at V and 7 bases at J, with 20 bases in the middle. The CDR3 loop is CASSSPRPTQGQPQHF. The CDR3 region has the DNA TGTGCCAGCAGTTCCCCGCGGCCCACACAGGGCCAGCCCCAGCATTTT.

This chain uses TRBV9 with TRBJ2-7, with 8 bases aligning to TRBD1. Trimming at V came to 4 bases and at J to 7 bases, leaving 13 bases not matched to a gene. Germline CDR1 SGDLS, CDR2 YYNGEE. The CDR3 totals 15 residues. This CDR3 reads CASSRTGTGHREQYF. CDR3 sequence (DNA): TGTGCCAGCAGCCGCACCGGGACAGGCCATAGGGAGCAGTACTTC.

The gene calls are TRBV27 and TRBJ2-7; TRBD2 aligns across 8 bases. The CDR3 has 16 amino acids. Germline trimming cut 4 bases from V and 0 bases from J; bases unmatched to any gene: 8. Germline-derived CDR1 and CDR2 are MNHEY and SMNVEV (reference sequence). The CDR3 sequence is CASSSLLADSSYEQYF. CDR3 nucleotides: TGTGCCAGCAGTTCCTTACTAGCGGATAGCTCCTACGAGCAGTACTTC.

Notes on this clone: One end of the junction varies from germline; a read error may be responsible. The chain is built from TRBV5-8 and TRBJ2-1, with D possibly matching TRBD2 (5 bases). The length of the CDR3 is 13 residues. Germline assignment: CDR1 SGHTS and CDR2 YDEGEE. The CDR3 coding sequence is TGTGCCAGCAGCGCGGCCGTGGCTGGGGAGCGGTTCTTC. It codes for CASSAAVAGERFF.

This sequence joins TRBV4-3 and TRBJ1-4; D ambiguous. Trimming cost V 0 bases and J 1 base, with 6 bases left between them. The CDR3 runs to 15 residues. Looked up from germline, CDR1 is LGHNA and CDR2 is YSLEER. CDR3 loop: CASSQDSLTNEKLFF. CDR3 in DNA: TGCGCCAGCAGCCAAGATTCCTTAACTAATGAAAAACTGTTTTTT.